This TCR beta chain was sequenced in a study of T cells in localized non-small cell lung cancer. The CDR3 sequence is 13 residues long. V lost 10 bases to trimming and J lost 0 bases; unmatched junction nucleotides: 4. Looked up from germline, CDR1 is SGHTA and CDR2 is FQGNSA. As for this clone: What it binds is not known.

Overall study results and limits: As only one tumor region underwent sequencing, heterogeneity remains possible. Longer overall survival accompanied higher blood T cell density. Appearances in adjacent lung were noted for a median 57 of the top 100 tumor clones. Uninvolved adjacent lung had the highest recorded T cell clonality, with tumor below it.

Profiled with immunoSEQ multiplex PCR; TCRdb holds only in-frame clones, not every one. The table records under 50,000 clones, 70% to 90% of them present only once. The clonotype originates from a male donor at least 60 years old with stage II lung adenocarcinoma. The specimen was peripheral blood mononuclear cells, collected before any cancer treatment. The chain is built from TRBV7-2 and TRBJ2-3; 7 bases align to TRBD2. The CDR3: CATLAPSTDTQYF. DNA for the CDR3: TGTGCCACACTAGCGCCTAGCACAGATACGCAGTATTTT.